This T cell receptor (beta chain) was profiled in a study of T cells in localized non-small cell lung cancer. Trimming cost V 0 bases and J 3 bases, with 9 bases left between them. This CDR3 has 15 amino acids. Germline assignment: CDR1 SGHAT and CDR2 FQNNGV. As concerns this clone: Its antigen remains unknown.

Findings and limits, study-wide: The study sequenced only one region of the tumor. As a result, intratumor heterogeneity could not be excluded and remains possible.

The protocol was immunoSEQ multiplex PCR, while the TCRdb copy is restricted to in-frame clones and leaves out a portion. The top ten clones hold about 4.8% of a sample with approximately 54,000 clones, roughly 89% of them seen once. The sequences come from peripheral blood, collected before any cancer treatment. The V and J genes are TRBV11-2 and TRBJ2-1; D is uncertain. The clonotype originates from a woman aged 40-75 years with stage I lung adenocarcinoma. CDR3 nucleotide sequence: TGTGCCAGCAGCTTAGAAGGGTTCGACTACAATGAGCAGTTCTTC. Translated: CASSLEGFDYNEQFF.